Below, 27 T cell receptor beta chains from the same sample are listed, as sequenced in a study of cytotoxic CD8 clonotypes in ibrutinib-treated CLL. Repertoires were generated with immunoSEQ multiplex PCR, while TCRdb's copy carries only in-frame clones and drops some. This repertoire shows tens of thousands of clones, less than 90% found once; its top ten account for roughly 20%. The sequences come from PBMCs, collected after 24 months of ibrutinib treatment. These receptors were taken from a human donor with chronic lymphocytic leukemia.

Here the CDR3 DNA reads TGCAGCGCCACACCCTATAAGAACACTGAAGCTTTCTTT. It specifies CSATPYKNTEAFF. J is TRBJ1-1 and V is TRBV29-1, with D hard to call. CDR3 length: 13 residues. The V end lost 7 bases, the J end lost 1 base, and 13 bases lay between the germline ends. Per germline, CDR1 SQVTM and CDR2 ANQGSEA.

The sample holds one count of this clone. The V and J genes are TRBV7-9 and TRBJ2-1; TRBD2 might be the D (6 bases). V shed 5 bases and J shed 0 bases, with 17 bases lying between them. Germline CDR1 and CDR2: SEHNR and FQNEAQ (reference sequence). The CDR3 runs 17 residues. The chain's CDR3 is CASSTRLVSSSYNEQFF. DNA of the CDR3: TGTGCCAGCAGCACACGACTAGTTTCTAGCTCCTACAATGAGCAGTTCTTC.

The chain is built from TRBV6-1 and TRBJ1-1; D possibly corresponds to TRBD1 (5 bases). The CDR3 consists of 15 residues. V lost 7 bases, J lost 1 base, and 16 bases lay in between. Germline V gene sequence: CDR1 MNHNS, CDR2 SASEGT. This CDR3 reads CASNIVDSENTEAFF. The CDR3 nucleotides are TGTGCCAGCAACATCGTAGACAGCGAGAACACTGAAGCTTTCTTT.

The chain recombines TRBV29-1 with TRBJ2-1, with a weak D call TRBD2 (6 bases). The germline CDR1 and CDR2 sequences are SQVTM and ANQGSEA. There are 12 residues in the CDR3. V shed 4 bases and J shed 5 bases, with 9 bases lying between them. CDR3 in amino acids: CSVASADNEQFF. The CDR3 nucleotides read TGCAGCGTTGCTAGCGCAGACAATGAGCAGTTCTTC.

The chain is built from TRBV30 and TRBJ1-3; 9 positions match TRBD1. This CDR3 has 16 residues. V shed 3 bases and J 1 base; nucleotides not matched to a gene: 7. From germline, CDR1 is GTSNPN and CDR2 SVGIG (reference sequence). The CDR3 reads CAWSLGQGLSGNTIYF. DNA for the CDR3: TGTGCCTGGAGCCTTGGACAGGGGCTTTCTGGAAACACCATATATTTT. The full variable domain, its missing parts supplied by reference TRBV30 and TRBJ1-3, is SQTIHQWPATLVQPVGSPLSLECTVEGTSNPNLYWYRQAAGRGLQLLFYSVGIGQISSEVPQNLSASRPQDRQFILSSKKLLLSDSGFYLCAWSLGQGLSGNTIYFGEGSWLTVV.

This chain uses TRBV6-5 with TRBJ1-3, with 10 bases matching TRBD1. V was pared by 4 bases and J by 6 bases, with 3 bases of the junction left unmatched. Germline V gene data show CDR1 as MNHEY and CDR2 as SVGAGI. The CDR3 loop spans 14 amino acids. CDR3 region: CASSLGQGTNTIYF. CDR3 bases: TGTGCCAGCAGTTTGGGACAGGGGACAAACACCATATATTTT.

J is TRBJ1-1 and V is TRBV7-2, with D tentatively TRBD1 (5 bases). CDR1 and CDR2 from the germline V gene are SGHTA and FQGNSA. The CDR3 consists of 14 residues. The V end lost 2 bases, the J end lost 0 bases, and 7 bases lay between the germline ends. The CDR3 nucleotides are TGTGCCAGCAGCTTATCAGGGTTGAACACTGAAGCTTTCTTT. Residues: CASSLSGLNTEAFF.

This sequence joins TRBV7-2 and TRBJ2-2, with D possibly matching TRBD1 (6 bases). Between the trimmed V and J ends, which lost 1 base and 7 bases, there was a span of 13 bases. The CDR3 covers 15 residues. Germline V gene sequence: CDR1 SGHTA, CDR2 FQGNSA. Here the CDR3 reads CASSLVQGSRGELFF. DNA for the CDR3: TGTGCCAGCAGCTTAGTACAGGGTAGCCGCGGGGAGCTGTTTTTT. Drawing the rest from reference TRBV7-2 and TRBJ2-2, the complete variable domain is GAGVSQSPSNKVTEKGKDVELRCDPISGHTALYWYRQSLGQGLEFLIYFQGNSAPDKSGLPSDRFSAERTGGSVSTLTIQRTQQEDSAVYLCASSLVQGSRGELFFGEGSRLTVL.

The chain's CDR3 is CASSIIADSSYEQYF. For the CDR3, the DNA is TGTGCCAGTAGTATCATAGCGGACAGCTCCTACGAGCAGTACTTC. The chain couples TRBV19 to TRBJ2-7, with D perhaps assigned TRBD1 or TRBD2 (6 bases each). Per germline, CDR1 LNHDA and CDR2 SQIVND (reference sequence). The CDR3 sequence is 15 residues long. The V end was cut by 3 bases, the J end by 0 bases, with 12 bases between.

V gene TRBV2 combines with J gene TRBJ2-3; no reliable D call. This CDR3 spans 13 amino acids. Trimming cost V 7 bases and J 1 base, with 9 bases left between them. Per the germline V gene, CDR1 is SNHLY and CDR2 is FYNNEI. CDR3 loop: CASIIPGTDTQYF. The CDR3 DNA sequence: TGTGCCAGCATTATTCCAGGCACAGATACGCAGTATTTT.

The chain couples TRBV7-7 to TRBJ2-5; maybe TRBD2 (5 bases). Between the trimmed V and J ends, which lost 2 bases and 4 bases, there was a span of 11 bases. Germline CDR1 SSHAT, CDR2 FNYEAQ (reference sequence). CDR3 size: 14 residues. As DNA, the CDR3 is TGTGCCAGCAGCTTATCCGGGGTTGGAGAGACCCAGTACTTC. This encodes CASSLSGVGETQYF.

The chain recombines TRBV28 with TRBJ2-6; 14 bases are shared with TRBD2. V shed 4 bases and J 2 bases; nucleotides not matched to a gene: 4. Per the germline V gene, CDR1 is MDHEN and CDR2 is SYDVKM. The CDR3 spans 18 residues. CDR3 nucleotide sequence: TGTGCCAGCAGTTCGGTGGGACTAGCGGGAGCTGGGGCCAACGTCCTGACTTTC. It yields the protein CASSSVGLAGAGANVLTF. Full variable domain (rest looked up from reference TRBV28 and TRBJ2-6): DVKVTQSSRYLVKRTGEKVFLECVQDMDHENMFWYRQDPGLGLRLIYFSYDVKMKEKGDIPEGYSVSREKKERFSLILESASTNQTSMYLCASSSVGLAGAGANVLTFGAGSRLTVL.

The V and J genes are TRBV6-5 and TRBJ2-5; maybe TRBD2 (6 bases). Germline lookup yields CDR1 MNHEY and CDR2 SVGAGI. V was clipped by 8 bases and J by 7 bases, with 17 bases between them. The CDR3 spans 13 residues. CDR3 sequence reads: CASLSGSHGTQYF. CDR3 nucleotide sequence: TGTGCCAGCCTTTCCGGGAGCCACGGGACCCAGTACTTC.

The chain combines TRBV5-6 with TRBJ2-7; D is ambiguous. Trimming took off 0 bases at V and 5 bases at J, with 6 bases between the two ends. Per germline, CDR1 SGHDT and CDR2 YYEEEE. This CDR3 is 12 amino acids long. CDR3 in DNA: TGTGCCAGCAGCTTGGTTGGGGACGAGCAGTACTTC. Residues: CASSLVGDEQYF.

CDR3: CASSTTDTQYF. The CDR3 DNA reads TGCGCCAGCAGTACGACAGATACGCAGTATTTT. This rearrangement joins TRBV5-1 to TRBJ2-3; D gene ambiguous. V was cut by 5 bases and J by 3 bases, with 4 bases left in between. The CDR3 is 11 residues long. CDR1 SGHRS and CDR2 YFSETQ come from the germline V gene.

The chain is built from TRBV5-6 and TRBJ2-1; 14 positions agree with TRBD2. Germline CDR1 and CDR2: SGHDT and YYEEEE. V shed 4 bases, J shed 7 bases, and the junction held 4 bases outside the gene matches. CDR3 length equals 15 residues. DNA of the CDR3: TGTGCCAGCAGCCCGGGGACTAGCGGGAGAAATGAGCAGTTCTTC. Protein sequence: CASSPGTSGRNEQFF.

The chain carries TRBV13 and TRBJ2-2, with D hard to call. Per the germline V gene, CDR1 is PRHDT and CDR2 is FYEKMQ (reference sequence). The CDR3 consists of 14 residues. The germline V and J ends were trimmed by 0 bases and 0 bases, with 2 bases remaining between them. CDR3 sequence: CASSLGPNTGELFF. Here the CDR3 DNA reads TGTGCCAGCAGCTTAGGTCCGAACACCGGGGAGCTGTTTTTT.

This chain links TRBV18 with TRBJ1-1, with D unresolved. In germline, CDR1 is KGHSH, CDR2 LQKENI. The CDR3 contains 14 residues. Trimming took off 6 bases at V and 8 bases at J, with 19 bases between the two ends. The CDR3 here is CASSQHPDISEAFF. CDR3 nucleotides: TGTGCCAGCTCTCAACACCCCGACATTTCGGAAGCTTTCTTT.

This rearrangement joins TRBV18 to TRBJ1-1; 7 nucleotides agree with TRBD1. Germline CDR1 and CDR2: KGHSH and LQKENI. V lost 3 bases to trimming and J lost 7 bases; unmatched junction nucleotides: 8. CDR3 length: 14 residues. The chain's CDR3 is CASSPNRGGGEAFF. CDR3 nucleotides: TGTGCCAGCTCACCGAACAGGGGAGGAGGTGAAGCTTTCTTT.

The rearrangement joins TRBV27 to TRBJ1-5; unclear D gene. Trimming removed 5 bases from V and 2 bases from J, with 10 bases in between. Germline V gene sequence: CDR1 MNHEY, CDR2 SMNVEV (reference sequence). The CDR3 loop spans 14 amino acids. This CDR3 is CASSAGYGNQPQHF. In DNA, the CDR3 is TGTGCCAGCAGTGCCGGGTACGGCAATCAGCCCCAGCATTTT.

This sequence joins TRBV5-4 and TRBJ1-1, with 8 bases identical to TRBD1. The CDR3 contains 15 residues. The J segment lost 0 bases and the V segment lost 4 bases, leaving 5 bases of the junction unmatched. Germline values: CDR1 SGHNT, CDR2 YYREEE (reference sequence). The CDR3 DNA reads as TGTGCCAGCAGCCCAGAGACAGGGGTGAACACTGAAGCTTTCTTT. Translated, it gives CASSPETGVNTEAFF. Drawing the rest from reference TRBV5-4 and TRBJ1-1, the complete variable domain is ETGVTQSPTHLIKTRGQQVTLRCSSQSGHNTVSWYQQALGQGPQFIFQYYREEENGRGNFPPRFSGLQFPNYSSELNVNALELDDSALYLCASSPETGVNTEAFFGQGTRLTVV.

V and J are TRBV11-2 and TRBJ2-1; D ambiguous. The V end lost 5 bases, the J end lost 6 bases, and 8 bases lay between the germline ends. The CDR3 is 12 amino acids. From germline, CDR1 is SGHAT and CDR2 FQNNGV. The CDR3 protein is CASSPDRNEQFF. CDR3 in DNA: TGTGCCAGCAGCCCTGATCGCAATGAGCAGTTCTTC.

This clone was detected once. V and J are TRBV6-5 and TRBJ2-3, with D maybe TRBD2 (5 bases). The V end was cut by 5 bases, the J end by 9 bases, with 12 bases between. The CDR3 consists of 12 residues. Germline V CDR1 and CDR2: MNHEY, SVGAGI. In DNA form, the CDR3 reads TGTGCCAGCAGTCGTAGCTCGGGGACGCAGTATTTT. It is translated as CASSRSSGTQYF.

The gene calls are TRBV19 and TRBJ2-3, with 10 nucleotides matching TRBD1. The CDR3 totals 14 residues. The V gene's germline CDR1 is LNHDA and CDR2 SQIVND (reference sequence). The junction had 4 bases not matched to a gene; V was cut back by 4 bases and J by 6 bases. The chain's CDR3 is CASSTTGGPDTQYF. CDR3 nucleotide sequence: TGTGCCAGTAGTACGACAGGGGGCCCCGATACGCAGTATTTT. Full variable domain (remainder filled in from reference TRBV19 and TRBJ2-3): DGGITQSPKYLFRKEGQNVTLSCEQNLNHDAMYWYRQDPGQGLRLIYYSQIVNDFQKGDIAEGYSVSREKKESFPLTVTSAQKNPTAFYLCASSTTGGPDTQYFGPGTRLTVL.

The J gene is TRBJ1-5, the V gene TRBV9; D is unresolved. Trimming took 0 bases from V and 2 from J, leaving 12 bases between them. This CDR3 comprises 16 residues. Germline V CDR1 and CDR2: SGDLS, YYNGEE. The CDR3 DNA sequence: TGTGCCAGCAGCGTAGATGAGGGAGGTGGCAATCAGCCCCAGCATTTT. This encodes CASSVDEGGGNQPQHF. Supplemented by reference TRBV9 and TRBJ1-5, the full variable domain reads DSGVTQTPKHLITATGQRVTLRCSPRSGDLSVYWYQQSLDQGLQFLIQYYNGEERAKGNILERFSAQQFPDLHSELNLSSLELGDSALYFCASSVDEGGGNQPQHFGDGTRLSIL.

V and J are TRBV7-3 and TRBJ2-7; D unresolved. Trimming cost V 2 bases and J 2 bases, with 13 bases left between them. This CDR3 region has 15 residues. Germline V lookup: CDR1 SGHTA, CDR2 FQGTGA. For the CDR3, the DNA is TGTGCCAGCAGCTTAGGCGGCGGATACCCCTACGAGCAGTACTTC. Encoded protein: CASSLGGGYPYEQYF.

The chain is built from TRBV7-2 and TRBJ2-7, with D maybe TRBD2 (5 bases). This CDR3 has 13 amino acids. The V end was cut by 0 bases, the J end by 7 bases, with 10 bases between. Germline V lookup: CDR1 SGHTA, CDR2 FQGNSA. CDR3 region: CASSLARGKEQYF. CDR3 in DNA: TGTGCCAGCAGCTTAGCGCGAGGGAAGGAGCAGTACTTC. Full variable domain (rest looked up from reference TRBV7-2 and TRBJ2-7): GAGVSQSPSNKVTEKGKDVELRCDPISGHTALYWYRQSLGQGLEFLIYFQGNSAPDKSGLPSDRFSAERTGGSVSTLTIQRTQQEDSAVYLCASSLARGKEQYFGPGTRLTVT.